The 28 T cell receptor beta chains given below trace back to one sample, sequenced in a study of T cell clonality in common variable immunodeficiency. Profiling relied on immunoSEQ multiplex PCR, and the TCRdb table lists in-frame clones only, not all of them. Observed in the sample are about 37,000 clones, none of them singletons. Sequenced sample: peripheral blood mononuclear cells. The receptor set was obtained from a person aged 18 to 75 in good health.

This clone was picked up many times. With the read ending 3 residues before the CDR3 end, the germline J gene is used to fill in that end. This chain joins TRBV12-3 or TRBV12-4 and TRBJ2-7, with TRBD2 matching 11 bases. The CDR3 contains 14 residues. The J segment lost 3 bases and the V segment lost 7 bases, leaving 5 bases of the junction unmatched. CDR3 residues: CASTQTSGSYEQYF. CDR3 DNA (partial): TGTGCCAGCACCCAAACTAGCGGGAGCTACGAG.

This clone was observed a handful of times. The read stops 3 residues short of the end of the CDR3; the missing end is completed from the germline J gene. The rearrangement joins TRBV30 to TRBJ2-1; 7 bases are shared with TRBD1. With V trimmed by 1 base and J by 4 bases, 4 bases remained unmatched. Germline V gene sequence: CDR1 GTSNPN, CDR2 SVGIG (reference sequence). CDR3 length equals 14 residues. CDR3 DNA (partial): TGTGCCTGGAGTGCACAGGGGAATTACAATGAG. Its protein is CAWSAQGNYNE. The full CDR3 sequence reads CAWSAQGNYNEQFF.

This clone was observed many times. The read finishes 3 residues shy of the CDR3 end, and the germline J gene is used to complete it. The chain combines TRBV18 with TRBJ2-1; no clear D gene. Germline values: CDR1 KGHSH, CDR2 LQKENI. The CDR3 runs to 13 residues. Trimming shortened V by 2 bases and J by 8 bases, and 10 bases separated the two germline ends. The CDR3 here is CASSPYVSDEQFF. The CDR3 DNA, read in part, is TGTGCCAGCTCACCATACGTCTCGGATGAG.

Points on this clone: The read gets to within 3 residues of the CDR3 end, and the germline J gene fills in the rest. The J gene is TRBJ2-3, the V gene TRBV11-3, with 8 bases identical to TRBD1. Trimming at V came to 4 bases and at J to 6 bases, leaving 3 bases not matched to a gene. CDR3 length equals 13 residues. Looked up from germline, CDR1 is SGHNT and CDR2 is YENEEA. The CDR3 spells CASSSRQGDTQYF. Incomplete CDR3 DNA: TGTGCCAGCAGCTCCAGACAGGGGGATACG. The variable domain in full, completed from reference TRBV11-3 and TRBJ2-3, reads EAGVVQSPRYKIIEKKQPVAFWCNPISGHNTLYWYLQNLGQGPELLIRYENEEAVDDSQLPKDRFSAERLKGVDSTLKIQPAELGDSAVYLCASSSRQGDTQYFGPGTRLTVL.

This clone was picked up many times. The read terminates 3 residues ahead of where the CDR3 ends, so the germline J gene completes it. The V gene is TRBV7-9, the J gene TRBJ2-5, with 9 bases lining up with TRBD1. Germline CDR1 and CDR2: SEHNR and FQNEAQ (reference sequence). With 3 bases clipped from V and 3 bases from J, the junction kept 2 bases outside the gene matches. This CDR3 region has 14 residues. This chain's CDR3 is CASSLGQGEETQYF. The CDR3 bases that were read are TGTGCCAGCAGCTTGGGACAGGGTGAAGAGACC. Complete variable domain (other parts from reference TRBV7-9 and TRBJ2-5): DTGVSQNPRHKITKRGQNVTFRCDPISEHNRLYWYRQTLGQGPEFLTYFQNEAQLEKSRLLSDRFSAERPKGSFSTLEIQRTEQGDSAMYLCASSLGQGEETQYFGPGTRLLVL.

This clone has a count of ten or more. The read ends 3 residues early relative to the CDR3; the germline J gene fills the gap. This chain connects TRBV28 to TRBJ1-5; tentatively, D is TRBD1 (5 bases). Germline V gene lookup returns CDR1 MDHEN and CDR2 SYDVKM. Trimming removed 8 bases at V and 2 bases at J, with 19 bases between. This CDR3 has 16 amino acids. CDR3 DNA, as far as it was read: TGTGCCAGCCTACGCTGGGGGGTTCAGGGCAATCAGCCC. Translating gives CASLRWGVQGNQP. The full CDR3 is CASLRWGVQGNQPQHF.

This clone was observed at least ten times. The read terminates 3 residues ahead of where the CDR3 ends, so the germline J gene completes it. This rearrangement joins TRBV20-1 to TRBJ2-7, with D uncertain. Germline CDR1 reads DFQATT; CDR2 reads SNEGSKA (reference sequence). This CDR3 spans 13 amino acids. Trimming removed 2 bases from V and 0 bases from J, with 8 bases in between. The CDR3 sequence: CSARLAVSYEQYF. The covered CDR3 bases are TGCAGTGCTAGACTGGCCGTCTCCTACGAG.

The sample holds many counts of this clone. The read ends 3 residues before the CDR3 terminus; that terminus is restored from the germline J gene. The chain joins TRBV19 to TRBJ2-2; 7 nucleotides agree with TRBD1. CDR1 LNHDA and CDR2 SQIVND come from the germline V gene (reference sequence). The CDR3 loop spans 15 amino acids. V lost 1 base to trimming and J lost 4 bases; unmatched junction nucleotides: 3. CDR3 DNA, as far as it was read: TGTGCCAGTAGTATAGGCGACAGGGTCACCGGGGAG. Translation: CASSIGDRVTGE. The full CDR3 reads CASSIGDRVTGELFF.

This clone showed up just a few times. The sequenced fragment ends 3 residues before the CDR3 boundary, so the rest is inferred from the germline J gene. The rearrangement uses TRBV7-9 and TRBJ2-5, with D uncertain. Trimming cost V 4 bases and J 5 bases, with 2 bases left between them. This CDR3 region has 10 residues. The germline gives CDR1 SEHNR, CDR2 FQNEAQ (reference sequence). The CDR3 bases that were read are TGTGCCAGCAGCTCGGAGACC. As protein: CASSSET. The full CDR3 sequence reads CASSSETQYF.

This clone was detected many times. The CDR3 goes on 3 residues after the read ends, and that part is filled in from the germline J gene. The chain links TRBV28 to TRBJ2-7, with 7 bases that match TRBD2. Germline CDR1 MDHEN, CDR2 SYDVKM. The CDR3 is 15 residues long. V was pared by 5 bases and J by 0 bases, with 7 bases of the junction left unmatched. CDR3 sequence: CASSPAGASSYEQYF. The DNA read from the CDR3 is TGTGCCAGCAGTCCCGCGGGAGCGAGCTCCTACGAG.

This clone was counted ten times or more. The read ends 3 residues shy of where the CDR3 ends; the end is completed using the germline J gene. The genes are TRBV10-3 and TRBJ2-5; 7 positions agree with TRBD2. Germline CDR1 and CDR2: ENHRY and SYGVKD. The CDR3 runs 12 residues. The junction had 3 bases not matched to a gene; V was cut back by 6 bases and J by 5 bases. The sequenced CDR3 bases are TGTGCCATCAGGGAAGCGGGGGAGACC. Translation: CAIREAGET. The full CDR3 sequence reads CAIREAGETQYF.

This clone was seen ten or more times. The read ends 3 residues before the CDR3 terminus; that terminus is restored from the germline J gene. The chain joins TRBV5-1 to TRBJ1-2; 10 bases align to TRBD1. The CDR3 has 13 amino acids. Germline V lookup: CDR1 SGHRS, CDR2 YFSETQ. The CDR3 DNA, read in part, is TGCGCCAGCAGCTTGGAGGGACAGGGGATC. Protein: CASSLEGQGI. The complete CDR3 sequence is CASSLEGQGIYTF.

This clone was detected ten times or more. With the read ending 3 residues before the CDR3 end, the germline J gene is used to fill in that end. The V gene is TRBV5-6, the J gene TRBJ2-1, with 7 bases matching TRBD2. CDR3 length: 15 amino acids. V was clipped by 6 bases and J by 1 base; unmatched bases: 7. Germline CDR1 and CDR2: SGHDT and YYEEEE. The chain's CDR3 is CASKLSGLSYNEQFF. The part of the CDR3 DNA that was read is TGTGCCAGCAAACTTAGCGGGCTTTCCTACAATGAG.

This clone was recorded many times. The read gets to within 3 residues of the CDR3 end, and the germline J gene fills in the rest. V is TRBV10-3 and J is TRBJ1-5, with D tentatively TRBD1 (5 bases). Between the trimmed V and J ends, which lost 0 bases and 6 bases, there was a span of 9 bases. Germline-derived CDR1 and CDR2 are ENHRY and SYGVKD. The CDR3 spans 14 residues. CDR3 region: CAISESQAGQPQHF. The covered CDR3 bases are TGTGCCATCAGTGAGTCACAGGCCGGTCAGCCC.

This clone was picked up a small number of times. The CDR3 end is not reached by the read, which stops 3 residues before it; the germline J gene fills it in. The chain couples TRBV6-1 to TRBJ1-1; possible D gene TRBD1, 5 bases. CDR3 length: 15 amino acids. The V gene's germline CDR1 is MNHNS and CDR2 SASEGT. The DNA read from the CDR3 is TGTGCCAGCAGTGGGACTAGTGACAGCTCCTACGAG. The encoded protein is CASSGTSDSSYE. The entire CDR3 protein reads CASSGTSDSSYEAFF.

This clone was seen ten or more times. The read stops 3 residues short of the end of the CDR3; the missing end is completed from the germline J gene. The chain joins TRBV20-1 to TRBJ1-2; D might be TRBD1 (6 bases). CDR3 length equals 15 residues. Trimming removed 6 bases from V and 5 bases from J, with 22 bases in between. Looked up from germline, CDR1 is DFQATT and CDR2 is SNEGSKA (reference sequence). The CDR3 is CSAFSGGDNQYGYTF. Incomplete CDR3 DNA: TGCAGTGCCTTTTCGGGGGGGGACAATCAATATGGC.

This clone was seen at least ten times. This CDR3 is CASFFTGGGYNEQFF. The sequenced part of the CDR3 DNA is TGTGCCAGCTTTTTTACAGGGGGTGGCTACAATGAG. The chain joins TRBV28 to TRBJ2-1, with 8 bases fitting TRBD1. The read stops 3 residues short of the end of the CDR3; the missing end is completed from the germline J gene. Germline V CDR1 and CDR2: MDHEN, SYDVKM. The CDR3 has 15 residues. V lost 8 bases and J lost 3; bases outside the gene matches: 9.

This clone was recorded many times. Read data end 3 residues before the CDR3 end; the end is taken from the germline J gene. Within the sample, other DNA sequences also encode this same CDR3. This sequence joins TRBV2 and TRBJ1-6; D unclear. This CDR3 contains 14 residues. Looked up from germline, CDR1 is SNHLY and CDR2 is FYNNEI. V was clipped by 1 base and J by 6 bases, with 7 bases between them. The CDR3 is CASSEGRSNSPLHF. The covered CDR3 bases are TGTGCCAGCAGTGAAGGCAGGTCTAATTCACCC.

Concerning this clone: The read stops 3 residues short of the end of the CDR3; the missing end is completed from the germline J gene. The rearrangement joins TRBV7-8 to TRBJ1-5; TRBD1 is a possible D gene (6 bases). V was cut by 5 bases and J by 1 base, with 21 bases left in between. The CDR3 length is 18 residues. Germline V gene sequence: CDR1 SGHVS, CDR2 FQNEAQ. The CDR3 spells CASSLGPRGGGSNQPQHF. The CDR3 bases that were read are TGTGCCAGCAGCCTGGGACCTAGAGGGGGTGGGAGCAATCAGCCC.

This clone was seen repeatedly, ten times or more. Sequencing ends 3 residues short of the CDR3 end; the germline J gene provides the rest. The V gene is TRBV19, the J gene TRBJ2-2; 7 nucleotides line up with TRBD1. The CDR3 length is 14 residues. Looked up from germline, CDR1 is LNHDA and CDR2 is SQIVND (reference sequence). With V trimmed by 4 bases and J by 5 bases, 4 bases remained unmatched. This CDR3 reads CASSKGGGTGELFF. Partial CDR3 DNA: TGTGCCAGTAGTAAAGGGGGCGGGACCGGGGAG.

This clone was observed at least ten times. The read is 3 residues too short to cover the CDR3 end, so that end is filled in from the germline J gene. The chain couples TRBV20-1 to TRBJ2-2; 10 bases agree with TRBD1. V dropped 1 base and J dropped 7; count of bases not matched to a gene: 6. The CDR3 contains 15 residues. Germline V gene sequence: CDR1 DFQATT, CDR2 SNEGSKA (reference sequence). Partial CDR3 DNA: TGCAGTGCTAGAGCCCTGACAGGGGGCCACGGGGAG. Protein sequence: CSARALTGGHGE. The whole CDR3 reads CSARALTGGHGELFF.

This clone was picked up many times. The read ends 3 residues shy of where the CDR3 ends; the end is completed using the germline J gene. The chain links TRBV20-1 to TRBJ2-7; 11 bases map to TRBD2. V lost 5 bases to trimming and J lost 0 bases; unmatched junction nucleotides: 6. This CDR3 has 15 amino acids. Germline CDR1 and CDR2: DFQATT and SNEGSKA (reference sequence). CDR3 amino acids: CSADPGTSGSYEQYF. The sequenced part of the CDR3 DNA is TGCAGTGCTGACCCGGGGACTAGCGGCTCCTACGAG.

This clone appeared many times. The read terminates 3 residues ahead of where the CDR3 ends, so the germline J gene completes it. The V and J genes are TRBV28 and TRBJ1-2; 8 positions agree with TRBD1. Germline CDR1 reads MDHEN; CDR2 reads SYDVKM. This CDR3 has 14 residues. V lost 2 bases to trimming and J lost 6 bases; unmatched junction nucleotides: 5. Incomplete CDR3 DNA: TGTGCCAGCAGTTTACCCGCACAGGGGGATGGC. It is translated as CASSLPAQGDG. The complete CDR3 sequence is CASSLPAQGDGYTF.

Many counts were recorded for this clone. Coverage ceases 3 residues before the CDR3 finishes, and the germline J gene fills in the end. The V call is TRBV20-1, the J call TRBJ1-2, with no clear D. V was cut by 0 bases and J by 6 bases, with 11 bases left in between. The CDR3 is 13 amino acids. CDR1 DFQATT and CDR2 SNEGSKA come from the germline V gene (reference sequence). CDR3 protein: CSARDPRLHGYTF. CDR3 DNA, as far as it was read: TGCAGTGCTAGAGATCCCAGGCTGCATGGC.

Many counts were recorded for this clone. CDR3 amino acids: CASSITGSGANVLTF. The DNA read from the CDR3 is TGTGCCAGTAGTATTACAGGGAGTGGGGCCAACGTC. This chain uses TRBV19 with TRBJ2-6; weak D call: TRBD1 (6 bases). Coverage ceases 3 residues before the CDR3 finishes, and the germline J gene fills in the end. The V gene's germline CDR1 is LNHDA and CDR2 SQIVND (reference sequence). CDR3 length: 15 residues. With 3 bases removed from V and 3 bases from J, the gap between germline ends came to 9 bases.

This clone was seen repeatedly, ten times or more. The missing CDR3 end, 3 residues past where the read stops, is filled in from the germline J gene. The same CDR3 can be traced to other DNA sequences in this sample. V and J are TRBV19 and TRBJ1-1, with TRBD1 identical over 9 bases. CDR1 is LNHDA and CDR2 is SQIVND in the germline V gene (reference sequence). After removal of 6 bases from V and 0 bases from J, the junction contained 5 bases not matched to a gene. This CDR3 is built from 15 residues. The DNA read from the CDR3 is TGTGCCAGTAGGGACAGGGGAGGAATGAACACTGAA. Protein: CASRDRGGMNTE. The full-length CDR3 reads as CASRDRGGMNTEAFF.

This clone was picked up many times. The sequenced fragment ends 3 residues before the CDR3 boundary, so the rest is inferred from the germline J gene. This chain joins TRBV2 and TRBJ2-1, with 11 bases fitting TRBD2. V lost 6 bases and J lost 9; bases outside the gene matches: 7. The length of the CDR3 is 14 residues. Germline CDR1 reads SNHLY; CDR2 reads FYNNEI. CDR3 protein: CASRTSGSQGEQFF. CDR3 bases read: TGTGCCAGCAGAACTAGCGGGAGTCAGGGTGAG.

In this sample, this clone turned up many times. The CDR3 sequence is CASSPRTSGFDEQFF. The covered CDR3 bases are TGTGCCAGCAGCCCGAGGACTAGCGGGTTTGATGAG. This chain joins TRBV14 and TRBJ2-1, with 11 bases matching TRBD2. The read ends 3 residues early relative to the CDR3; the germline J gene fills the gap. V lost 4 bases and J lost 8; bases outside the gene matches: 7. CDR3 length: 15 amino acids. CDR1 and CDR2 from the germline V gene are SGHDN and FVKESK.